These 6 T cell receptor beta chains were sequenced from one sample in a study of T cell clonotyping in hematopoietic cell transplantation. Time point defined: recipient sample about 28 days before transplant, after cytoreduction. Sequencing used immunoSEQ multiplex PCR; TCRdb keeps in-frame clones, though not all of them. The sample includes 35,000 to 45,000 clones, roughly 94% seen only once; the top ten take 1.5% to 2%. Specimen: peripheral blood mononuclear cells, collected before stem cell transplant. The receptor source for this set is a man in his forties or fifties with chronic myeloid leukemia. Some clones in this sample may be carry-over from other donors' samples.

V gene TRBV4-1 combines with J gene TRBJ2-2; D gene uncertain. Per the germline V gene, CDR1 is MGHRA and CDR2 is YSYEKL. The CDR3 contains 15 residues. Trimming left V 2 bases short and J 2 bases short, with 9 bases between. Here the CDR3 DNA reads TGCGCCAGCAGCCAACCCCAATATAACACCGGGGAGCTGTTTTTT. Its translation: CASSQPQYNTGELFF.

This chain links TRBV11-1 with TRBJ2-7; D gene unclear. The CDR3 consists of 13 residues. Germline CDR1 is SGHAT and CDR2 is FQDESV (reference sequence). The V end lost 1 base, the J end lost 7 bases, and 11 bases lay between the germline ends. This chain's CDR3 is CASSLGTNREQYF. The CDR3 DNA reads TGTGCCAGCAGCTTAGGCACTAACCGGGAGCAGTACTTC.

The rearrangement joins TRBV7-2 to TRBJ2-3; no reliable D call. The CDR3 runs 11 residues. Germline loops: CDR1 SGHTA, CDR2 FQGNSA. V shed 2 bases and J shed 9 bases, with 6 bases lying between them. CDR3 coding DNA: TGTGCCAGCAGCTTATCCGGGACGCAGTATTTT. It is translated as CASSLSGTQYF.

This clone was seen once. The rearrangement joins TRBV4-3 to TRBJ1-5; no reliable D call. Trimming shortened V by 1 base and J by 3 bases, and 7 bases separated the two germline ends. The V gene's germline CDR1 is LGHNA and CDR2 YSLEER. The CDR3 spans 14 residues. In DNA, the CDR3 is TGCGCCAGCAGCCAAGGGACGTACAATCAGCCCCAGCATTTT. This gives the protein CASSQGTYNQPQHF.

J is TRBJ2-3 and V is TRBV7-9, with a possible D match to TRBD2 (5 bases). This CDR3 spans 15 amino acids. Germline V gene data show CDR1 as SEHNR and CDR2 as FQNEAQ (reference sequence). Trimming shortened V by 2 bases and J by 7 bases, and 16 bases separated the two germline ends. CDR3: CASSLFEGTGNTQYF. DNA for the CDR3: TGTGCCAGCAGCTTATTCGAGGGTACGGGGAATACGCAGTATTTT.

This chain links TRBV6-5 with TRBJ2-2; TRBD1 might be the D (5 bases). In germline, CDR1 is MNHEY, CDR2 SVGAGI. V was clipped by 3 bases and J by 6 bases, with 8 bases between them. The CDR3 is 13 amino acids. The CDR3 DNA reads TGTGCCAGCAGTTATTTAGGGGCCGGGGAGCTGTTTTTT. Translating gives CASSYLGAGELFF.